This T cell receptor beta chain stems from a study of T-cell memory formation after mild COVID-19. In the study overall: Clustering of TCRs was largely donor specific.

After 5'RACE with constant-segment primers, TCR alpha and TCR beta cDNA libraries carrying sample barcodes and UMIs were obtained. TCRdb recomputed calls from the 5' RACE reads with MiXCR, one row per CDR3 protein. This sample yields 50,000 to 60,000 distinct CDR3 sequences, of which 28% are seen a single time; around 46% belongs to the top ten. A word on this clonotype: The antigen remains unidentified.

Germline trimming cut 3 bases from V and 0 bases from J; bases unmatched to any gene: 0. From germline, CDR1 is SGDLS and CDR2 YYNGEE. This CDR3 is built from 14 residues. Whole-study results and caveats: Pre-infection memory held some responding clones, suggesting pre-existing cross-reactive T cells responded. CD4+ contracting clones lay mainly in CM and EM, CD8+ ones in EMRA.

Sequencing was performed on PBMCs or a T cell subset sorted from them (not recorded which). This receptor was taken from a man aged 18-30 years who had mild COVID-19 (a few samples of this study predate the infection). Cell type and time point are not known. V gene TRBV9 combines with J gene TRBJ1-3, with 7 nucleotides matching TRBD1. The CDR3 coding sequence is TGTGCCAGCAGCGGGACAGGCTCTGGAAACACCATATATTTT. Protein: CASSGTGSGNTIYF.